A selection of T cell receptor beta chains follows, all from one sample in a study of CD8+ T cells in alopecia areata. The protocol was immunoSEQ multiplex PCR, while the TCRdb copy is restricted to in-frame clones and leaves out a portion. The repertoire holds 180,000 or so clones, with 55% to 75% as singletons. The sequences come from CD4+ T cells sorted from blood, collected at week 24, from a patient treated with tofacitinib. These receptors originate from a human donor with alopecia areata. The CDR3 runs from the conserved cysteine through the conserved F or W. A D gene is named only where the DNA matches it firmly. The size entry is marked missing in some rows and otherwise reads once, few, many or a size class.

cdr3_nt: TGTGCCTGGAATCAGGGACTAGGCGGGGAGCTGTTTTTT
cdr3_aa: CAWNQGLGGELFF
v_call: TRBV30
d_call: TRBD2
clone_size: .
j_call: TRBJ2-2

cdr3_nt: TGTGCCAGCAGTGCCGAATCGAACACTGAAGCTTTCTTT
cdr3_aa: CASSAESNTEAFF
v_call: TRBV2
d_call: .
clone_size: .
j_call: TRBJ1-1

cdr3_nt: TGTGCCGGACGAGGGACAGGGACTTTGTACGAGCAGTACTTC
cdr3_aa: CAGRGTGTLYEQYF
v_call: TRBV30
d_call: TRBD1
clone_size: .
j_call: TRBJ2-7

cdr3_nt: TGTGCCTGGAGTGTACAAGATACGCAGTATTTT
cdr3_aa: CAWSVQDTQYF
v_call: TRBV30
d_call: .
clone_size: few
j_call: TRBJ2-3

cdr3_nt: TGTGCCTGGAGTCAGGCGGGACAGGGGCACAATGAGCAGTTCTTC
cdr3_aa: CAWSQAGQGHNEQFF
v_call: TRBV30
d_call: TRBD1
clone_size: .
j_call: TRBJ2-1

cdr3_nt: TGCAGTGCCCCCCTAGGGAATGCGCAGTATTTT
cdr3_aa: CSAPLGNAQYF
v_call: TRBV20-1
d_call: .
clone_size: .
j_call: TRBJ2-3

cdr3_nt: TGTGCCAGCAGCACCGACAGGCTAGAGACCCAGTACTTC
cdr3_aa: CASSTDRLETQYF
v_call: TRBV7-3
d_call: .
clone_size: .
j_call: TRBJ2-5

cdr3_nt: TGCAGCGTTGAAAGACCCGGGGGGGCACGGTCCTACGAGCAGTACTTC
cdr3_aa: CSVERPGGARSYEQYF
v_call: TRBV29-1
d_call: TRBD2
clone_size: .
j_call: TRBJ2-7

cdr3_nt: TGCGCCAGCAGCCCCGGGGACCGGGACAGCTACGAGCAGTACTTC
cdr3_aa: CASSPGDRDSYEQYF
v_call: TRBV5-1
d_call: TRBD1
clone_size: .
j_call: TRBJ2-7

cdr3_nt: TGTGCCAGCAGCCCGGTGGGGGGCGACAACTATGGCTACACCTTC
cdr3_aa: CASSPVGGDNYGYTF
v_call: TRBV5-4
d_call: .
clone_size: .
j_call: TRBJ1-2

cdr3_nt: TGTGCCTCCAACCCAGGTGTTCGAAACATTCAGTACTTC
cdr3_aa: CASNPGVRNIQYF
v_call: TRBV19
d_call: .
clone_size: .
j_call: TRBJ2-4

cdr3_nt: TGTGCCAGCACTCCCGGGAGAGGGGGAGAGACCCAGTACTTC
cdr3_aa: CASTPGRGGETQYF
v_call: TRBV6-6
d_call: .
clone_size: .
j_call: TRBJ2-5

cdr3_nt: TGCGCCAGCAGCCAAGAGGGCTATGCTCCCAATGAGCAGTTCTTC
cdr3_aa: CASSQEGYAPNEQFF
v_call: TRBV4-1
d_call: .
clone_size: few
j_call: TRBJ2-1

cdr3_nt: TGTGCCAGTAGTATAGATCGCACAGCGTACAATGAGCAGTTCTTC
cdr3_aa: CASSIDRTAYNEQFF
v_call: TRBV19
d_call: .
clone_size: few
j_call: TRBJ2-1

cdr3_nt: TGTGCCAGCAGCTGGGGTATCAATTCACCCCTCCACTTT
cdr3_aa: CASSWGINSPLHF
v_call: TRBV11-2
d_call: .
clone_size: .
j_call: TRBJ1-6

cdr3_nt: TGCGCCAGCAGCCTGGACGGAATGAACACTGAAGCTTTCTTT
cdr3_aa: CASSLDGMNTEAFF
v_call: TRBV5-1
d_call: .
clone_size: few
j_call: TRBJ1-1

cdr3_nt: TGTGCCAGCAGGCGGACTAGCGGGGGATACACAGATACGCAGTATTTT
cdr3_aa: CASRRTSGGYTDTQYF
v_call: TRBV6-6
d_call: TRBD2
clone_size: .
j_call: TRBJ2-3

cdr3_nt: TGTGCCAGCAACACCGGGGCGTGGATAGATACGCAGTATTTT
cdr3_aa: CASNTGAWIDTQYF
v_call: TRBV14
d_call: .
clone_size: few
j_call: TRBJ2-3

cdr3_nt: TGCGCCAGCAGCCAAGATCGATCCGGGTCACCCCTCCACTTT
cdr3_aa: CASSQDRSGSPLHF
v_call: TRBV4-3
d_call: .
clone_size: few
j_call: TRBJ1-6

cdr3_nt: TGTGCCTGGAGTGTCGGTCAGGTGAACTCCTACGAGCAGTACTTC
cdr3_aa: CAWSVGQVNSYEQYF
v_call: TRBV30
d_call: .
clone_size: .
j_call: TRBJ2-7

cdr3_nt: TGTGCCAGCAGGGGGACAGAATACACCGGGGAGCTGTTTTTT
cdr3_aa: CASRGTEYTGELFF
v_call: TRBV9
d_call: TRBD1
clone_size: .
j_call: TRBJ2-2

cdr3_nt: TGCGCCAGCAGCCAAAGGGACAGCCATGAAGCTTTCTTT
cdr3_aa: CASSQRDSHEAFF
v_call: TRBV4-3
d_call: TRBD1
clone_size: .
j_call: TRBJ1-1